This TCR beta chain derives from a study of shared clonotypes between healthy human individuals. CDR1 is ENHRY, CDR2 SYGVKD, per germline. Trimming removed 4 bases at V and 0 bases at J, with 16 bases between. The CDR3 is made up of 17 amino acids. Every subset's genomic DNA went evenly onto several immunoSEQ plates. Assay: immunoSEQ multiplex PCR; the TCRdb copy retains only in-frame clones and omits some. The table has approximately 1,500,000 clones, approximately 97% seen once. This chain joins TRBV10-3 and TRBJ2-1; D may be TRBD1 (6 bases). This receptor was identified in a man aged 30 to 45 in good health. The sample was naive CD4+ T cells sorted from blood. Subset noted: CD45RA+ positively selected. In DNA form, the CDR3 reads TGTGCCATCAGTGGGACGGGGACAACGCCCTCCTACAATGAGCAGTTCTTC. Protein product: CAISGTGTTPSYNEQFF.